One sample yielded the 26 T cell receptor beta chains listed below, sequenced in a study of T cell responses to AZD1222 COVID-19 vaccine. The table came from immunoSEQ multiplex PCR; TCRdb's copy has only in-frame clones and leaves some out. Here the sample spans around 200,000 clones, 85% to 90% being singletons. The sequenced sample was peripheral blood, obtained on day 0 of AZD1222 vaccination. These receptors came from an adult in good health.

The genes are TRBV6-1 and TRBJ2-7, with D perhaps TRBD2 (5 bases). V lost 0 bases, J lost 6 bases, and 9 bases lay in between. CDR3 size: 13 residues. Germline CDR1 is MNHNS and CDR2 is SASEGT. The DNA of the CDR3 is TGTGCCAGCAGTGAAGCGGGGAGATCCGAGCAGTACTTC. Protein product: CASSEAGRSEQYF.

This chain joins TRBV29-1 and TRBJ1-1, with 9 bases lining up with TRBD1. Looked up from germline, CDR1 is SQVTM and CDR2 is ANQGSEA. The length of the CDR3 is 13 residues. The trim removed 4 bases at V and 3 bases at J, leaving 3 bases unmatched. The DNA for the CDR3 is TGCAGCGTTGGGAGGGACAGGGACACTGAAGCTTTCTTT. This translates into CSVGRDRDTEAFF.

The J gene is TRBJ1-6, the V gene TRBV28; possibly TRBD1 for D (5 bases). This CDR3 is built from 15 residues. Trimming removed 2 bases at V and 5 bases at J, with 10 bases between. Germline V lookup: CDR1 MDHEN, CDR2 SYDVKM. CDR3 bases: TGTGCCAGCAGTTTACAGGGCATTGATAATTCACCCCTCCACTTT. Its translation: CASSLQGIDNSPLHF.

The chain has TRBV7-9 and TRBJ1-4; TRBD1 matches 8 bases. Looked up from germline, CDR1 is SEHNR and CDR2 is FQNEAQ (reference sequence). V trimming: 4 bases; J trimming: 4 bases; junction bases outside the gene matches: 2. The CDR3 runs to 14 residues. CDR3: CASSSGQGNEKLFF. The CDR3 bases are TGTGCCAGCAGCTCTGGACAGGGTAATGAAAAACTGTTTTTT. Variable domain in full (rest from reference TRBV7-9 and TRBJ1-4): DTGVSQNPRHKITKRGQNVTFRCDPISEHNRLYWYRQTLGQGPEFLTYFQNEAQLEKSRLLSDRFSAERPKGSFSTLEIQRTEQGDSAMYLCASSSGQGNEKLFFGSGTQLSVL.

CDR3 coding DNA: TGTGCCTGGAGTGTACTGACTAGCGGGGTCTACAATGAGCAGTTCTTC. Protein: CAWSVLTSGVYNEQFF. This sequence joins TRBV30 and TRBJ2-1; TRBD2 matches 11 bases. V was pared by 0 bases and J by 3 bases, with 4 bases of the junction left unmatched. The CDR3 totals 16 residues. The germline V gene has CDR1 GTSNPN and CDR2 SVGIG (reference sequence).

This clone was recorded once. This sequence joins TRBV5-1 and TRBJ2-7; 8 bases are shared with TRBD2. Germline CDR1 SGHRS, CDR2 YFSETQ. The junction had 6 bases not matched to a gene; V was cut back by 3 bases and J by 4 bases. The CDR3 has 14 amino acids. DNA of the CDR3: TGCGCCAGCAGCTACAGCGGGGGTACGTACGAGCAGTACTTC. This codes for CASSYSGGTYEQYF. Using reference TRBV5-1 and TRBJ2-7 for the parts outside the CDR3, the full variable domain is KAGVTQTPRYLIKTRGQQVTLSCSPISGHRSVSWYQQTPGQGLQFLFEYFSETQRNKGNFPGRFSGRQFSNSRSEMNVSTLELGDSALYLCASSYSGGTYEQYFGPGTRLTVT.

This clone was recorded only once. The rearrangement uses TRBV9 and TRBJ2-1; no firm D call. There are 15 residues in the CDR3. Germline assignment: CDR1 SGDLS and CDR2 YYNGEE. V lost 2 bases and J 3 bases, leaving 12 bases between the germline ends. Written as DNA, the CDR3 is TGTGCCAGCAGCGTCTCCGGAACTAACTACAATGAGCAGTTCTTC. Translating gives CASSVSGTNYNEQFF.

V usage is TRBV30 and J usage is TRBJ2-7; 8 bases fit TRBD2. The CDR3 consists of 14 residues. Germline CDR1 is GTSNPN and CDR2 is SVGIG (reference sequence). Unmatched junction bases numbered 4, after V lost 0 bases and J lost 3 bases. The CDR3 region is CAWSVPGGDYEQYF. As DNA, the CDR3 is TGTGCCTGGAGTGTACCGGGAGGGGACTACGAGCAGTACTTC.

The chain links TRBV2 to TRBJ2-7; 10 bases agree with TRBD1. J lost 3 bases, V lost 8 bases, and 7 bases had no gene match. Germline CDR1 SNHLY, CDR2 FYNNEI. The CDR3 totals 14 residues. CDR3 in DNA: TGTGCCAGCTTGAGGGACAGGGGTTTCTACGAGCAGTACTTC. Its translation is CASLRDRGFYEQYF. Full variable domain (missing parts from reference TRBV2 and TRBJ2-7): EPEVTQTPSHQVTQMGQEVILRCVPISNHLYFYWYRQILGQKVEFLVSFYNNEISEKSEIFDDQFSVERPDGSNFTLKIRSTKLEDSAMYFCASLRDRGFYEQYFGPGTRLTVT.

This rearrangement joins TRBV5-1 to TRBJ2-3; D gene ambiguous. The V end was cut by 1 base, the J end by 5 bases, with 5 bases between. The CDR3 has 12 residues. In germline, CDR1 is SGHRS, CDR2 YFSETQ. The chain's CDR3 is CASSLWGDTQYF. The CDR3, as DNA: TGCGCCAGCAGCTTGTGGGGAGATACGCAGTATTTT. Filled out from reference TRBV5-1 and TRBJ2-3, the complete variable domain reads KAGVTQTPRYLIKTRGQQVTLSCSPISGHRSVSWYQQTPGQGLQFLFEYFSETQRNKGNFPGRFSGRQFSNSRSEMNVSTLELGDSALYLCASSLWGDTQYFGPGTRLTVL.

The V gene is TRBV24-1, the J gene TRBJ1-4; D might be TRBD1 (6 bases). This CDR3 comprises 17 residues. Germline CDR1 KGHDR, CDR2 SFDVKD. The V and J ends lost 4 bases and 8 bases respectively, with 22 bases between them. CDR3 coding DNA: TGTGCCACCAGTGACCCCGGGACAACTCCCGGCGGCGAAAAACTGTTTTTT. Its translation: CATSDPGTTPGGEKLFF.

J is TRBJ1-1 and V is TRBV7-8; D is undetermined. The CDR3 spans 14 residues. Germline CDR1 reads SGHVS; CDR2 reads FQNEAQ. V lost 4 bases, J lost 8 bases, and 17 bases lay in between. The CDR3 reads CASSSTPGSPEAFF. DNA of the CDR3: TGTGCCAGCAGCTCAACCCCGGGAAGTCCCGAAGCTTTCTTT.

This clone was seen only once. CDR3 sequence reads: CASSAGGQLYGYTF. DNA for the CDR3: TGTGCCAGCAGCGCCGGGGGACAGCTATATGGCTACACCTTC. V usage is TRBV9 and J usage is TRBJ1-2; 7 positions agree with TRBD1. The germline gives CDR1 SGDLS, CDR2 YYNGEE. CDR3 length: 14 amino acids. The V gene end was trimmed by 3 bases and the J gene end by 5 bases; junction bases not matched to a gene: 7.

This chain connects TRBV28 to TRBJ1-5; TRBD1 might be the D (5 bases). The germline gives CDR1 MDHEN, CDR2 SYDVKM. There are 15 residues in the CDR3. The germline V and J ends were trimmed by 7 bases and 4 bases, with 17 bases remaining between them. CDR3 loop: CASTFFRQGNQPQHF. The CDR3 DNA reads TGTGCCAGCACGTTTTTTCGGCAGGGAAATCAGCCCCAGCATTTT.

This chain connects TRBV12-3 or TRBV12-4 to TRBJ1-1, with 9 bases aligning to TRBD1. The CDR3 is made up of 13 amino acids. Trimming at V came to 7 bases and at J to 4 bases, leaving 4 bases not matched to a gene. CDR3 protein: CASTQGASTEAFF. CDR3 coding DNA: TGTGCCAGCACACAGGGGGCTAGCACTGAAGCTTTCTTT.

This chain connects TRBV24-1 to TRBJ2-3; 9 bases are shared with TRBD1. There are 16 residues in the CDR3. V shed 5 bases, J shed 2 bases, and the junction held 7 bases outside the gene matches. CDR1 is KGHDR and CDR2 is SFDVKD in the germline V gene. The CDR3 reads CATSGRGTGLTDTQYF. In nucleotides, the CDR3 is TGTGCCACCAGTGGGCGAGGGACAGGGCTCACAGATACGCAGTATTTT.

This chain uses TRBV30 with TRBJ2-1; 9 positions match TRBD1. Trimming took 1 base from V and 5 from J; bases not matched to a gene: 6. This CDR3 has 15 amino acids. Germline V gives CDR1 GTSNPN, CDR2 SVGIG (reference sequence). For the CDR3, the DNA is TGTGCCTGGAGTGACAGGGGGCGGATGGACAATGAGCAGTTCTTC. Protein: CAWSDRGRMDNEQFF.

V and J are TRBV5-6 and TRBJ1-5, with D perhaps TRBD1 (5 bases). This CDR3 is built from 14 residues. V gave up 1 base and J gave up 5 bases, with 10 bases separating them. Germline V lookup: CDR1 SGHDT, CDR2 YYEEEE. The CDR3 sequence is CASSLSGRDQPQHF. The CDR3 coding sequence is TGTGCCAGCAGCTTGTCTGGCAGGGATCAGCCCCAGCATTTT.

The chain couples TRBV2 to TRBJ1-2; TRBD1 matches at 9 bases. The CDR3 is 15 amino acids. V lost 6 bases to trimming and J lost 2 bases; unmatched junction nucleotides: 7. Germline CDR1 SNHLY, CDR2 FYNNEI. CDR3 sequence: CASRIGTGQNYGYTF. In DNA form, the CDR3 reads TGTGCCAGCAGAATAGGGACAGGGCAGAACTATGGCTACACCTTC.

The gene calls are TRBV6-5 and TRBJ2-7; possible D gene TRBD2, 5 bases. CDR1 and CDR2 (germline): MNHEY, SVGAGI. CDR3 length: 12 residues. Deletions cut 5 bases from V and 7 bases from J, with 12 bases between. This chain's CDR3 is CASSHPGREQYF. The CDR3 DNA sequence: TGTGCCAGCAGTCACCCGGGAAGGGAGCAGTACTTC.

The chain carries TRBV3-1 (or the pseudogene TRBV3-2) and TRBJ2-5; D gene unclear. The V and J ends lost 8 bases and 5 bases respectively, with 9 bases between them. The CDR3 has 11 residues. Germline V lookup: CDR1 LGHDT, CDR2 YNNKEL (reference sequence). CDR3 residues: CASRAVETQYF. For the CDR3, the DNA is TGTGCCAGCCGAGCCGTGGAGACCCAGTACTTC.

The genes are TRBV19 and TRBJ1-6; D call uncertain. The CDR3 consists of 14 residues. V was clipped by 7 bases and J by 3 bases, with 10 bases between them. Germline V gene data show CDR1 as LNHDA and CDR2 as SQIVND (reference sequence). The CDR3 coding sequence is TGTGCCAGTAATCATAACATCTATAATTCACCCCTCCACTTT. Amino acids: CASNHNIYNSPLHF.

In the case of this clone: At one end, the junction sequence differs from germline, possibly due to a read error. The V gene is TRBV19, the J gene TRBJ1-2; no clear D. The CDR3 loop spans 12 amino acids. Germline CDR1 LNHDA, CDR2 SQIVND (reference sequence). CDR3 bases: TGTGCCAGTCTCAGCCTCAACTATGACTACACCTTC. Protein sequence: CASLSLNYDYTF.

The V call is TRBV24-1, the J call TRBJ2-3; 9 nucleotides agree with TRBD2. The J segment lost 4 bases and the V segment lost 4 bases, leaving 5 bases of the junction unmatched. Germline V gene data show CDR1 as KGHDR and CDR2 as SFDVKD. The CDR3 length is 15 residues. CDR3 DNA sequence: TGTGCCACCAGTGAGTCTAGCGGGGTCGCAGATACGCAGTATTTT. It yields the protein CATSESSGVADTQYF.

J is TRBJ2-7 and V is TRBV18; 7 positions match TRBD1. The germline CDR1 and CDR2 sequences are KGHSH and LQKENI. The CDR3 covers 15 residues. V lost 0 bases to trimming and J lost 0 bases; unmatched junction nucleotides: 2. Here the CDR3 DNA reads TGTGCCAGCTCACCACCGGGACAGAGCTCCTACGAGCAGTACTTC. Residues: CASSPPGQSSYEQYF.

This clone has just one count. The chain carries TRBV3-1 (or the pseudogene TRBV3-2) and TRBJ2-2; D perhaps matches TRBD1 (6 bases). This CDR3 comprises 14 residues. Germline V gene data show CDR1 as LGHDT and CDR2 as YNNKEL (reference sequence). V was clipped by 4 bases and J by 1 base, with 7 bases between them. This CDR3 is CASSPGQNTGELFF. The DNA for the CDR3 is TGTGCCAGCAGCCCGGGACAGAACACCGGGGAGCTGTTTTTT.